The clone carrying this T cell receptor (beta chain) has a count of ten or more. This CDR3 is built from 14 residues. The ends lost 5 bases at V and 5 bases at J; junction bases unmatched: 7. Germline CDR1 is SEHNR and CDR2 is FQNEAQ (reference sequence). The sample is drawn from a study of regulatory T cells in long-lasting Graves disease. Time point of the sample: newly diagnosed GD, antithyroid drugs for less than 3 months. RNA extracted from PBMCs served as the sequencing template. The authors built TCR beta libraries using iRepertoire HTBI primers and Arm-PCR of CDR3 regions. TCRdb called the multiplex PCR reads again in MiXCR, with one record for every CDR3 protein. The sample gives over 300,000 distinct CDR3 sequences, around 15% of which show up once; 22% is in the top ten.

Source: peripheral blood mononuclear cells (PBMCs), taken at new diagnosis, from a patient treated with antithyroid drugs. V is TRBV7-9 and J is TRBJ2-3, with 7 bases identical to TRBD1. This receptor was identified in a female donor with Graves disease. As DNA, the CDR3 is TGTGCCAGCAGCCCACAGGGGATTGAAGATACGCAGTATTTT. Protein sequence: CASSPQGIEDTQYF.